This T cell receptor (beta chain) was profiled in a study of cytomegalovirus exposure and HLA in healthy donors. Germline V gene data show CDR1 as LNHNV and CDR2 as YYDKDF (reference sequence). The CDR3 runs 18 residues. V lost 3 bases and J lost 0, with 21 bases in between. Study findings and constraints: Highest at DRB1 and lowest at HLA-C, TCR association rates differed among HLA loci in a later analysis.

Primers for the PCR totalled 60 Vbeta and 13 Jbeta. TCRdb's copy holds only in-frame clones and misses some; the assay was immunoSEQ multiplex PCR. This repertoire shows about 160,000 clones, more than 70% found once; its top ten account for 0.95% to 1.3%. Details on this clone: Its antigen is not known.

This receptor was taken from a man aged 25 to 40 in good health and CMV-seronegative. V and J are TRBV15 and TRBJ2-7; D is possibly TRBD1 (7 bases). The sample comprised PBMCs. CDR3 sequence (DNA): TGTGCCACCAGCAGGAGGGGGCGGGGACACCCGAGCTCCTACGAGCAGTACTTC. Protein product: CATSRRGRGHPSSYEQYF. Together with reference TRBV15 and TRBJ2-7, the CDR3 gives the full variable domain: DAMVIQNPRYQVTQFGKPVTLSCSQTLNHNVMYWYQQKSSQAPKLLFHYYDKDFNNEADTPDNFQSRRPNTSFCFLDIRSPGLGDTAMYLCATSRRGRGHPSSYEQYFGPGTRLTVT.